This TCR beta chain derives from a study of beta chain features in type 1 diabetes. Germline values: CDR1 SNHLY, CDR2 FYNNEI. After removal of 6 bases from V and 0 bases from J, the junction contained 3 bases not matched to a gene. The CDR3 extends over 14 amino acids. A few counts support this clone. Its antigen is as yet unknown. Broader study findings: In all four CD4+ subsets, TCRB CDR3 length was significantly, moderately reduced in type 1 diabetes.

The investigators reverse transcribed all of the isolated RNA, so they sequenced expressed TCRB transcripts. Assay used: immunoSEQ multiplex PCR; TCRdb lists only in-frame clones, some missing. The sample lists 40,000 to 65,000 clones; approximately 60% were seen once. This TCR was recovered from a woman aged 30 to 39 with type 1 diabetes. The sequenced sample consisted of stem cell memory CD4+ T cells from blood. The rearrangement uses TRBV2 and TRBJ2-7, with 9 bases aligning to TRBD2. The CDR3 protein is CASRETSGSYEQYF. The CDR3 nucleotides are TGTGCCAGCAGAGAGACTAGCGGCTCCTACGAGCAGTACTTC.